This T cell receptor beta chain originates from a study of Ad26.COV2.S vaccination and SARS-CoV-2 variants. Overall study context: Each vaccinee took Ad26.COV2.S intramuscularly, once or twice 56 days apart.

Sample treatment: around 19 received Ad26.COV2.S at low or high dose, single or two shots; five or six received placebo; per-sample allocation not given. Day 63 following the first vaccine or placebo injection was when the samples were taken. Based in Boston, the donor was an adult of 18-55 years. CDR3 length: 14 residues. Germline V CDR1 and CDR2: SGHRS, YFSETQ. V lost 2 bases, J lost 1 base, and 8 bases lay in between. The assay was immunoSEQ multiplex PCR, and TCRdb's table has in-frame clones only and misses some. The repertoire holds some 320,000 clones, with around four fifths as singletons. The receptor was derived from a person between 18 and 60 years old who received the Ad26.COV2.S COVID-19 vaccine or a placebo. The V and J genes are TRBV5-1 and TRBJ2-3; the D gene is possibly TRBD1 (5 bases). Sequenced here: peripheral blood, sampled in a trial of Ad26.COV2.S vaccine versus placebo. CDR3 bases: TGCGCCAGCAGCTTAGAACAGGGCACAGATACGCAGTATTTT. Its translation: CASSLEQGTDTQYF. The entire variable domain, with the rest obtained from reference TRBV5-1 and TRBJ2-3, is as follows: KAGVTQTPRYLIKTRGQQVTLSCSPISGHRSVSWYQQTPGQGLQFLFEYFSETQRNKGNFPGRFSGRQFSNSRSEMNVSTLELGDSALYLCASSLEQGTDTQYFGPGTRLTVL.